This record looks at one T cell receptor (beta chain) sequence and its context. Its antigen remains unknown. The PCR employed 60 Vbeta primers together with 13 Jbeta primers. Repertoires were generated with immunoSEQ multiplex PCR, while TCRdb's copy carries only in-frame clones and drops some. Of over 130,000 clones in the sample, around 78% were seen once. This sample is part of a study of cytomegalovirus exposure and HLA in healthy donors. Overall study results and limits: CMV serostatus alone was available as immune exposure information.

The CDR3 is 13 amino acids. Germline V gene data show CDR1 as SNHLY and CDR2 as FYNNEI. V lost 8 bases, J lost 2 bases, and 13 bases lay in between. Donors showed nominal health when sampled, although they likely had unrecorded immune exposures. The TCR comes from a woman aged 40 to 55 in good health and CMV-seropositive. The V and J genes are TRBV2 and TRBJ2-7; D is perhaps TRBD2 (5 bases). Sequencing was carried out using PBMCs. The CDR3 sequence: CASERDTAYEQYF. The CDR3 nucleotides read TGTGCCAGCGAGAGGGATACAGCCTACGAGCAGTACTTC.